The rows below give T cell receptor beta chains drawn from one sample of a study of prognosis after radiotherapy for stage I lung cancer. TCRdb itself ran the multiplex PCR reads through MiXCR, one entry per CDR3 protein. Here the sample spans about 12,000 distinct CDR3 sequences, about 59% being singletons. This specimen consisted of PBMCs, obtained before or after stereotactic body radiation therapy (not recorded which). These receptors were collected from a donor aged 50 or older with non-small cell lung cancer. The CDR3 runs from the conserved cysteine through the conserved F or W. A D gene is named only where the DNA matches it firmly. A clone size is listed for some rows: how often the clone was seen (once, few, many), or a class if it is expanded.

v_call: TRBV30
d_call: -
clone_size: -
j_call: TRBJ2-5
cdr3_nt: TGTGCCTGGACATCGGGAAGGGGACCCAACAATGAGCAGTACTTC
cdr3_aa: CAWTSGRGPNNEQYF

v_call: TRBV19
d_call: TRBD2
clone_size: -
j_call: TRBJ2-2
cdr3_nt: TGTGCCAGTAGAAGGGGAATAGCGGGAGGGAACACCGGGGAGCTGTTTTTT
cdr3_aa: CASRRGIAGGNTGELFF

v_call: TRBV11-2
d_call: TRBD2
clone_size: -
j_call: TRBJ2-1
cdr3_nt: TGTGCCAGCAGCTTGGCCGGACTAGCGGGAGTGAGGGAGCAGTTCTTC
cdr3_aa: CASSLAGLAGVREQFF

v_call: TRBV15
d_call: TRBD1
clone_size: medium-sized
j_call: TRBJ1-2
cdr3_nt: TGTGCCACCAGCAGAGGACAGGGGGCATCCTATGGCTACACCTTC
cdr3_aa: CATSRGQGASYGYTF

v_call: TRBV7-6
d_call: -
clone_size: -
j_call: TRBJ2-7
cdr3_nt: TGTGCCAGCAGCTTTTTCGGTCCCTACGAGCAGTACTTC
cdr3_aa: CASSFFGPYEQYF

v_call: TRBV5-1
d_call: TRBD1
clone_size: once
j_call: TRBJ1-5
cdr3_nt: TGCGCCAGCAGCTGGGACAGTTCTGCAAATCAGCCCCAGCATTTT
cdr3_aa: CASSWDSSANQPQHF

v_call: TRBV6-5
d_call: -
clone_size: medium-sized
j_call: TRBJ2-7
cdr3_nt: TGTGCCAGCAGTTTGGAGGGATGGGACGAGCAGTACTTC
cdr3_aa: CASSLEGWDEQYF

v_call: TRBV20-1
d_call: TRBD2
clone_size: medium-sized
j_call: TRBJ2-7
cdr3_nt: TGCAGTGCTAGAGATCCCCAGACTAGCGGGTCTACTTACGAGCAGTACTTC
cdr3_aa: CSARDPQTSGSTYEQYF

v_call: TRBV15
d_call: -
clone_size: -
j_call: TRBJ1-3
cdr3_nt: TGTGCCACCAGCACGCTGGGGATAGCTGGAAACACCATATATTTT
cdr3_aa: CATSTLGIAGNTIYF

v_call: TRBV7-9
d_call: TRBD1
clone_size: -
j_call: TRBJ1-2
cdr3_nt: TGTGCCAGCAGCTTATCGGGACAGGGGGGCGTCTATGGCCACACCTTC
cdr3_aa: CASSLSGQGGVYGHTF

v_call: TRBV27
d_call: -
clone_size: -
j_call: TRBJ1-1
cdr3_nt: TGTGCCAGCAGCCTCAGGGGTGAAGCTTTCTTT
cdr3_aa: CASSLRGEAFF

v_call: TRBV24-1
d_call: -
clone_size: -
j_call: TRBJ1-2
cdr3_nt: TGTGCCACCAGTGACCCCGGCATGGGCTATGGCTACATCTTC
cdr3_aa: CATSDPGMGYGYIF

v_call: TRBV10-3
d_call: -
clone_size: -
j_call: TRBJ2-7
cdr3_nt: TGTGCCATCATCCCCGTACAGGGCGTCTACGAGCAGTACTTC
cdr3_aa: CAIIPVQGVYEQYF

v_call: TRBV6-1
d_call: -
clone_size: many
j_call: TRBJ1-4
cdr3_nt: TGTGCCAGCAGTAACGGTGTGCAGGAAGGAAAACTGTTTTTT
cdr3_aa: CASSNGVQEGKLFF

v_call: TRBV6-1
d_call: TRBD1
clone_size: -
j_call: TRBJ1-1
cdr3_nt: TGTGCCAGCAGGCGACGCGGACAGGGGGGCTACAGCACTGAAGCTTTCTTT
cdr3_aa: CASRRRGQGGYSTEAFF

v_call: TRBV6-2/TRBV6-3
d_call: -
clone_size: -
j_call: TRBJ2-1
cdr3_nt: TGTGCCAGCCGTTCCGCCCCTCTTGGGGATGAGCAGTTCTTC
cdr3_aa: CASRSAPLGDEQFF

v_call: TRBV2
d_call: -
clone_size: -
j_call: TRBJ2-3
cdr3_nt: TGTGCCAGAAGTGACGGGACTAGCACAGATACGCAGTATTTT
cdr3_aa: CARSDGTSTDTQYF

v_call: TRBV24-1
d_call: -
clone_size: medium-sized
j_call: TRBJ2-7
cdr3_nt: TGTGCCACCAGTGATAGTGGGAGATCCCACGAGCAGTACTTC
cdr3_aa: CATSDSGRSHEQYF

v_call: TRBV2
d_call: -
clone_size: -
j_call: TRBJ1-5
cdr3_nt: TGTGCCATCAGTGAGTTAGGGCACAATCAGCCCCAGCACTTT
cdr3_aa: CAISELGHNQPQHF

v_call: TRBV19
d_call: TRBD2
clone_size: many
j_call: TRBJ2-3
cdr3_nt: TGTGCCAGTCTCTTGGGACTAGCGAGCACAGATACGCAGTATTTT
cdr3_aa: CASLLGLASTDTQYF

v_call: TRBV19
d_call: -
clone_size: -
j_call: TRBJ2-2
cdr3_nt: TGTGCCAGCCGAATGAACACCGGGGAGCTGTTTTTT
cdr3_aa: CASRMNTGELFF

v_call: TRBV4-1
d_call: -
clone_size: -
j_call: TRBJ2-3
cdr3_nt: TGCGCCAGCAGCTTAGATCAAGTGACAGATACGCAGTATTTT
cdr3_aa: CASSLDQVTDTQYF

v_call: TRBV7-3
d_call: -
clone_size: -
j_call: TRBJ2-1
cdr3_nt: TGTGCCAGCAGCCCTCGGTGGGGGAATTATCAGTTCTTC
cdr3_aa: CASSPRWGNYQFF